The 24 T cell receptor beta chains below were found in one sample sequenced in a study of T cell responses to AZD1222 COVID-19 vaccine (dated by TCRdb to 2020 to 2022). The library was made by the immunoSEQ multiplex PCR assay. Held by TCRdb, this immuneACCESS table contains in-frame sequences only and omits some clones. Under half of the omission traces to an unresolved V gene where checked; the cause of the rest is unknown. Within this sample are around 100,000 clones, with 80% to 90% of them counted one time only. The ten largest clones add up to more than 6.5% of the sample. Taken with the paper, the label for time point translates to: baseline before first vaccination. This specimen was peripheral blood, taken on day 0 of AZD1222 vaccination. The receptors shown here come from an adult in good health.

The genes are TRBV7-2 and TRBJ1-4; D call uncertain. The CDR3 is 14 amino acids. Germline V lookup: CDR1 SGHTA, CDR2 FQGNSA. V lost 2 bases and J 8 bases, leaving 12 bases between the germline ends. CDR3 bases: TGTGCCAGCAGCTTACGAGGGATGGGAGAAAAACTGTTTTTT. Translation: CASSLRGMGEKLFF.

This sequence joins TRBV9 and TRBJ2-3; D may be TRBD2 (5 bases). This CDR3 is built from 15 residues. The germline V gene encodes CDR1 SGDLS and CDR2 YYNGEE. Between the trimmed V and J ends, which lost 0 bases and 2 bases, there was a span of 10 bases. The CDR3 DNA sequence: TGTGCCAGCAGCGTAGAGGCGGGCGTCACAGATACGCAGTATTTT. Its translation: CASSVEAGVTDTQYF.

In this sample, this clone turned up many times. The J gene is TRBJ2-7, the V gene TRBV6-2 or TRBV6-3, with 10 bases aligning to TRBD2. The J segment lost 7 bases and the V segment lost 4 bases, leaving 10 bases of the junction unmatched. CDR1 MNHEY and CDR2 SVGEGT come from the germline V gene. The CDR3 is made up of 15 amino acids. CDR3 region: CASSSLAGGVEEQYF. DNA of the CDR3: TGTGCCAGCAGTTCCTTAGCGGGAGGAGTGGAGGAGCAGTACTTC.

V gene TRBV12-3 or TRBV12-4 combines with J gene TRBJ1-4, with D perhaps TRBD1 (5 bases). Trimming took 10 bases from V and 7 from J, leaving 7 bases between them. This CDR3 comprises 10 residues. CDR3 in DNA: TGTGCCACCCAGGGTGAAAAACTGTTTTTT. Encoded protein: CATQGEKLFF.

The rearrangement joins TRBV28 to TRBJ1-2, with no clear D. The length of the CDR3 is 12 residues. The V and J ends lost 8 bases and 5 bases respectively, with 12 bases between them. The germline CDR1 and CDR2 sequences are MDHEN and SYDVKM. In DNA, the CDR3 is TGTGCCAGCTATTGGGGTAGTTATGGCTACACCTTC. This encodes CASYWGSYGYTF.

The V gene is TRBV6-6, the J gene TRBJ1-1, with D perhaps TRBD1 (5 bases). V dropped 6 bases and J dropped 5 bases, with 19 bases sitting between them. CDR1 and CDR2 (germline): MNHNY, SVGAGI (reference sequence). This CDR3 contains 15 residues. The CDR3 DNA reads TGTGCCAGCAGCTCAGGGACGTCGGCGGGAACTGAAGCTTTCTTT. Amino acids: CASSSGTSAGTEAFF.

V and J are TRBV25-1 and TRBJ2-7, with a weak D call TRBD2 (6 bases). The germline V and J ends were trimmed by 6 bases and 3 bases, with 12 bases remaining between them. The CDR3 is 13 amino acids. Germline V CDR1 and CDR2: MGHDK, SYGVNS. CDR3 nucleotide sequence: TGTGCCAGCAGCATAGCGGACCACTACGAGCAGTACTTC. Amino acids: CASSIADHYEQYF.

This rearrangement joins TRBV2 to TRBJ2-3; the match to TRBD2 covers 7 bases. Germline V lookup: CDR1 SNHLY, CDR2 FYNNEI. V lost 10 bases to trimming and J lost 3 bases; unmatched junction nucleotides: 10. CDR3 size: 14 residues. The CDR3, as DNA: TGTGCCACCGCAAGGGGCGGGAGTACAGATACGCAGTATTTT. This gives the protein CATARGGSTDTQYF.

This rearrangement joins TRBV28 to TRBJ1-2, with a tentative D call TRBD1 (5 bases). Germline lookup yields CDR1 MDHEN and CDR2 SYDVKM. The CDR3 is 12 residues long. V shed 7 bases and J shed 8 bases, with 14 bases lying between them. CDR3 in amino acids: CASTSGTFGYTF. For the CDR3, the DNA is TGTGCCAGCACTTCGGGGACGTTCGGCTACACCTTC.

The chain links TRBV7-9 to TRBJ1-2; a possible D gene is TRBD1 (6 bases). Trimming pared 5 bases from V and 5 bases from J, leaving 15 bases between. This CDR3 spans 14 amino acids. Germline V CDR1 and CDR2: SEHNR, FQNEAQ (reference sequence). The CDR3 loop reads CASSAPGADYGYTF. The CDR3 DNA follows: TGTGCCAGCAGCGCCCCGGGGGCGGATTATGGCTACACCTTC.

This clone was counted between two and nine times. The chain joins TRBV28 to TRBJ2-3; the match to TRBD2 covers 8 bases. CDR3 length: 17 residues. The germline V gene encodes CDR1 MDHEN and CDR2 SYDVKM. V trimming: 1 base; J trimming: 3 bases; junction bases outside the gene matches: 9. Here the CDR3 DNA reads TGTGCCAGCAGTTTATCCCCGGGGGGGCTTGAGACAGATACGCAGTATTTT. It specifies CASSLSPGGLETDTQYF.

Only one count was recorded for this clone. The CDR3 loop reads CASRPQDLPSEFF. The CDR3 DNA reads TGTGCCAGTAGACCCCAGGACCTCCCATCAGAGTTCTTC. The J gene is TRBJ2-1, the V gene TRBV19, with D unresolved. Trimming cost V 6 bases and J 14 bases, with 20 bases left between them. The CDR3 extends over 13 amino acids. Germline V lookup: CDR1 LNHDA, CDR2 SQIVND (reference sequence).

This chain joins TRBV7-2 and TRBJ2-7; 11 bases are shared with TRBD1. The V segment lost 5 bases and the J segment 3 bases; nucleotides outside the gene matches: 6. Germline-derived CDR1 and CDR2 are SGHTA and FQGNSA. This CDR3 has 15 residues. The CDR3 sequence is CASSKTGTGGYEQYF. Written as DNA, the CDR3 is TGTGCCAGCAGCAAAACCGGGACAGGGGGCTACGAGCAGTACTTC.

The CDR3 region has the DNA TGTGCCAGCAGCCGCCGCTTCTTGGGGTCTGAAAGCACAGATACGCAGTATTTT. It translates to CASSRRFLGSESTDTQYF. V gene TRBV5-5 combines with J gene TRBJ2-3; D gene ambiguous. The CDR3 runs 18 residues. The germline V gene encodes CDR1 SGHKS and CDR2 YYEKEE (reference sequence). V was trimmed by 4 bases and J by 0 bases, leaving 21 bases between them.

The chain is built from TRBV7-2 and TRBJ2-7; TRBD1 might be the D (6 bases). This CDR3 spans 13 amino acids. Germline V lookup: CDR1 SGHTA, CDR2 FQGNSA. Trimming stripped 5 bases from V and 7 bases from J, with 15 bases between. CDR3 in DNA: TGTGCCAGCAGCGTCAGGACAGACTTTGAGCAGTACTTC. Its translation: CASSVRTDFEQYF.

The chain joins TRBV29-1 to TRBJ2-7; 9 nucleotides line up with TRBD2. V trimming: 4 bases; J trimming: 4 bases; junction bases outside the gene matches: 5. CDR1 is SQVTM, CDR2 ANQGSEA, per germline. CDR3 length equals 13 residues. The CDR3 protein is CSVGSSGEYEQYF. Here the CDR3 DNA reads TGCAGCGTTGGGTCTAGCGGGGAATACGAGCAGTACTTC.

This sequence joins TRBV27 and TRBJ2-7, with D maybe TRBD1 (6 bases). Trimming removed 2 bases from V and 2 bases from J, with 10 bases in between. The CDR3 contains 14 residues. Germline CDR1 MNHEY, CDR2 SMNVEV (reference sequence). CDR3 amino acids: CASSLGGQTYEQYF. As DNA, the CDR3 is TGTGCCAGCAGTTTAGGGGGACAAACCTACGAGCAGTACTTC.

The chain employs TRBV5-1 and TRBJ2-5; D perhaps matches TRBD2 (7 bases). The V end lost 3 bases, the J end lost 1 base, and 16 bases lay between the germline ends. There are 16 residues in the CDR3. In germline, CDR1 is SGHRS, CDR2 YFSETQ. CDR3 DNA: TGCGCCAGCAGCTCCCTGGTTGGGGGGGCCCAAGAGACCCAGTACTTC. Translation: CASSSLVGGAQETQYF.

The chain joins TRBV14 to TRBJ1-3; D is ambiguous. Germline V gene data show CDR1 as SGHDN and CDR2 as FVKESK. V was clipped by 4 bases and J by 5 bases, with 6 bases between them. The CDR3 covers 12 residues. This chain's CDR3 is CASSLQRNTIYF. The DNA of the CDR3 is TGTGCCAGCAGCCTCCAACGAAACACCATATATTTT.

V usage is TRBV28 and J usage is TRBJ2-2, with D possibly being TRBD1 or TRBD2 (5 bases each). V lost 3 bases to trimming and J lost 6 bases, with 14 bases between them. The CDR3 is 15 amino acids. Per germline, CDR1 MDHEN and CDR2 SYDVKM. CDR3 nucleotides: TGTGCCAGCAGTTTCGCGTCGGGGCGCCCCGGGGAGCTGTTTTTT. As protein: CASSFASGRPGELFF.

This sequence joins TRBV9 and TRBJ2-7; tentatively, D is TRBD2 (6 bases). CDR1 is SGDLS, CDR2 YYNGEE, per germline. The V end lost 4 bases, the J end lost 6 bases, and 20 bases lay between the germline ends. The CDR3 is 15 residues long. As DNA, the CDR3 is TGTGCCAGCAGCCCTTCGGGAGTTGGTCGGGCCGAGCAGTACTTC. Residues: CASSPSGVGRAEQYF. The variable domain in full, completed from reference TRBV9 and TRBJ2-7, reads DSGVTQTPKHLITATGQRVTLRCSPRSGDLSVYWYQQSLDQGLQFLIQYYNGEERAKGNILERFSAQQFPDLHSELNLSSLELGDSALYFCASSPSGVGRAEQYFGPGTRLTVT.

CDR3 DNA sequence: TGTGCCAGCAGACGGGACAGGGGGCCCAACTATGGCTACACCTTC. This encodes CASRRDRGPNYGYTF. V and J are TRBV6-6 and TRBJ1-2, with 12 bases lining up with TRBD1. In germline, CDR1 is MNHNY, CDR2 SVGAGI (reference sequence). V lost 6 bases and J lost 2; bases outside the gene matches: 4. The CDR3 extends over 15 amino acids.

The CDR3 spells CASSEGVVVEKLFF. DNA of the CDR3: TGTGCCAGCAGTGAAGGGGTGGTAGTGGAAAAACTGTTTTTT. The V call is TRBV2, the J call TRBJ1-4; no reliable D call. The CDR3 runs to 14 residues. Germline CDR1 reads SNHLY; CDR2 reads FYNNEI. V was pared by 1 base and J by 8 bases, with 11 bases between.

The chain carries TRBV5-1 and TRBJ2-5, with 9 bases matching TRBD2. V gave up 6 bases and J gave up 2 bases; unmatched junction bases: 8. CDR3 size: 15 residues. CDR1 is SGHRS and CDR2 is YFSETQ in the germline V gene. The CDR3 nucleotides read TGCGCCAGCAAGGCGGGGGGGCTTGGGCAAGAGACCCAGTACTTC. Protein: CASKAGGLGQETQYF.